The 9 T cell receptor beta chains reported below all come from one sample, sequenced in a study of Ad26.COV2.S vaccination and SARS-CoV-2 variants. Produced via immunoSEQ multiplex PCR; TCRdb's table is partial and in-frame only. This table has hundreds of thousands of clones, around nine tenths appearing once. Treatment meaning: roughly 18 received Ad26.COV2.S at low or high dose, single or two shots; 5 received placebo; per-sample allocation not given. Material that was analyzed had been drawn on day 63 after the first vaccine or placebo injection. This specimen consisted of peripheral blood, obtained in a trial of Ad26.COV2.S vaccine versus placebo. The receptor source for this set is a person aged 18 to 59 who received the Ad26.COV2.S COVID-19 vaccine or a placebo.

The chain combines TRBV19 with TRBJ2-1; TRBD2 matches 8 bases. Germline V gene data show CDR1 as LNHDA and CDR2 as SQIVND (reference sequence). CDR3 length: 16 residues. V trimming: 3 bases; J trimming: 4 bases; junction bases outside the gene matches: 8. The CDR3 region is CASSISPAGAYNEQFF. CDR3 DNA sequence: TGTGCCAGTAGTATCAGCCCAGCGGGGGCGTACAATGAGCAGTTCTTC.

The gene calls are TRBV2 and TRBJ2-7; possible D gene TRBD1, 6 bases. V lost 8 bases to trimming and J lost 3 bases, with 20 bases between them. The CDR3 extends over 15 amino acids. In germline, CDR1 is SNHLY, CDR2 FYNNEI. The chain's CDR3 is CASCPPNRAGYEQYF. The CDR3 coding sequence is TGTGCCAGCTGTCCCCCCAACAGGGCGGGCTACGAGCAGTACTTC.

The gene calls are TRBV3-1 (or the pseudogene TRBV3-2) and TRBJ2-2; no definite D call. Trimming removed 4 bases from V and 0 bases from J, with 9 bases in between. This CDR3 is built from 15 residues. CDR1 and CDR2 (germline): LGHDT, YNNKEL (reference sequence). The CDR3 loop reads CASSPGRTNTGELFF. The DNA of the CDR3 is TGTGCCAGCAGCCCCGGACGGACGAACACCGGGGAGCTGTTTTTT.

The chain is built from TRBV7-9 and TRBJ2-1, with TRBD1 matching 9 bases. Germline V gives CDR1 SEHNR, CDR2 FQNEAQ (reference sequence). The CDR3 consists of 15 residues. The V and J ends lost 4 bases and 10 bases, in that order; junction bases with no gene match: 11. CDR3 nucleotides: TGTGCCAGCAGCTCCTACAGGGGGCCCTTCCGGGAGCAGTTCTTC. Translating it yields CASSSYRGPFREQFF.

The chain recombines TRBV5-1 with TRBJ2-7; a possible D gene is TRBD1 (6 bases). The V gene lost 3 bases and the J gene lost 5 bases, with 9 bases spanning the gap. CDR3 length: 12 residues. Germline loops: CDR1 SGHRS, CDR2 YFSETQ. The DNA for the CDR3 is TGCGCCAGCAGCTGGACAGATAACGAGCAGTACTTC. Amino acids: CASSWTDNEQYF.

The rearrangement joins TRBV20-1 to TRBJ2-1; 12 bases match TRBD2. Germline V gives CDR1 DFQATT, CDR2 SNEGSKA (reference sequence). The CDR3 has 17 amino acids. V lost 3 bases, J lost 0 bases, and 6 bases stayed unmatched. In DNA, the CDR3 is TGCAGTGCTAGTGGTCTAGCGGGGGGGAGCTCCTACAATGAGCAGTTCTTC. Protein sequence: CSASGLAGGSSYNEQFF.

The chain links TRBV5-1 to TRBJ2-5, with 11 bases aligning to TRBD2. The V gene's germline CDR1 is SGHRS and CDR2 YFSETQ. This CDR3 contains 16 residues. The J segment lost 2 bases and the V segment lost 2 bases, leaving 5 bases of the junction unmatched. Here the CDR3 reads CASSFPGLAEQETQYF. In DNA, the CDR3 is TGCGCCAGCAGCTTTCCGGGACTAGCGGAACAAGAGACCCAGTACTTC.

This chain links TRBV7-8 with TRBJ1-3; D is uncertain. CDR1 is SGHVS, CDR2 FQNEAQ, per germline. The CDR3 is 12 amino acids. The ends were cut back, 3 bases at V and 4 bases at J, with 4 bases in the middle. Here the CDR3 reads CASSFRGNTIYF. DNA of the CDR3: TGTGCCAGCAGCTTCAGAGGAAACACCATATATTTT. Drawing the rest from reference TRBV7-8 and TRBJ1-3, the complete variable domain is GAGVSQSPRYKVAKRGQDVALRCDPISGHVSLFWYQQALGQGPEFLTYFQNEAQLDKSGLPSDRFFAERPEGSVSTLKIQRTQQEDSAVYLCASSFRGNTIYFGEGSWLTVV.

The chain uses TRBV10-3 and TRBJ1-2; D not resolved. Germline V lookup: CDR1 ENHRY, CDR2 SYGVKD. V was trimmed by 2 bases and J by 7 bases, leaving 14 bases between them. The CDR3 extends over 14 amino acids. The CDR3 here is CAISEPKAGLGYTF. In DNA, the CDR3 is TGTGCCATCAGTGAGCCGAAAGCCGGGCTTGGCTACACCTTC.